Listed below are T cell receptor beta chains from one sample, sequenced in a study of blood T cell repertoires in COVID-19. Generated by immunoSEQ multiplex PCR, the TCRdb table keeps only in-frame clones and is missing some. Here the sample spans about 210,000 clones, less than 90% being singletons. The sequencing sample was made of peripheral blood. The source of these receptors is a man aged 35 to 55 with acute or convalescent COVID-19. The CDR3 runs from the conserved cysteine through the conserved F or W. Fields, in order: J gene, D gene, clone size, V gene, CDR3 protein, CDR3 DNA. A D gene is named only where the DNA matches it firmly. Expanded clones are given a class, and other clones once, few, many or no size at all.

TRBJ2-3,TRBD1,-,TRBV28,CASSTTGVITDTQYF,TGTGCCAGCAGTACTACAGGGGTCATCACAGATACGCAGTATTTT
TRBJ2-1,-,-,TRBV27,CASSLSRTSSYNEQFF,TGTGCCAGCAGTTTATCGCGGACAAGCTCCTACAATGAGCAGTTCTTC
TRBJ1-1,TRBD1,few,TRBV7-3,CASSLTEPGTGMFGNTEAFF,TGTGCCAGCAGCTTAACGGAACCCGGGACAGGGATGTTTGGGAACACTGAAGCTTTCTTT
TRBJ2-2,TRBD1,-,TRBV9,CASSIRTGEPTGELFF,TGTGCCAGCAGCATCCGGACAGGAGAACCAACCGGGGAGCTGTTTTTT
TRBJ2-6,-,-,TRBV11-3,CASSLAGAGANVLTF,TGTGCCAGCAGCTTAGCCGGGGCTGGGGCCAACGTCCTGACTTTC
TRBJ1-5,-,-,TRBV6-5,CASSYEARGQPQHF,TGTGCCAGCAGTTACGAGGCCCGGGGACAGCCCCAGCATTTT
TRBJ2-7,TRBD1,once,TRBV19,CASSPSPRGLYEQYF,TGTGCCAGTAGCCCGTCCCCCAGGGGGCTATACGAGCAGTACTTC
TRBJ1-1,-,-,TRBV6-4,CASSDSSRGTEAFF,TGTGCCAGCAGTGACTCGTCCAGGGGTACTGAAGCTTTCTTT
TRBJ1-2,TRBD1,-,TRBV29-1,CSVGGTGGRYYGYTF,TGCAGCGTGGGGGGGACAGGGGGACGTTACTATGGCTACACCTTC
TRBJ1-1,TRBD1,once,TRBV5-6,CASSPDRDTEAFF,TGTGCCAGCAGCCCCGACAGGGACACTGAAGCTTTCTTT
TRBJ2-5,-,-,TRBV2,CASSEDRKGYF,TGTGCCAGCAGTGAGGACAGAAAGGGTTACTTC
TRBJ2-7,-,-,TRBV6-2/TRBV6-3,CASSYSLGQSSSYEQYF,TGTGCCAGCAGTTACTCGTTGGGGCAGTCAAGCTCCTACGAGCAGTACTTC
TRBJ2-7,TRBD2,-,TRBV4-1,CASSQALADSYEQYF,TGCGCCAGCAGCCAAGCGCTAGCGGACTCCTACGAGCAGTACTTC
TRBJ1-2,TRBD1,-,TRBV7-9,CASSRTGGGGGYTF,TGTGCCAGCAGCCGGACAGGAGGGGGTGGTGGCTACACCTTC
TRBJ2-7,TRBD2,-,TRBV10-3,CAIGPGGRYEQYF,TGTGCCATCGGACCGGGGGGAAGGTACGAGCAGTACTTC
TRBJ1-5,TRBD1,-,TRBV27,CASSSPGQGGQPQHF,TGTGCCAGCAGTTCTCCTGGACAGGGCGGGCAGCCCCAGCATTTT
TRBJ2-3,-,-,TRBV7-3,CASSFMPDTDTQYF,TGTGCCAGCAGCTTTATGCCAGACACAGATACGCAGTATTTT
TRBJ2-1,TRBD1,once,TRBV19,CATAGQDGHEQFF,TGTGCCACCGCGGGACAGGATGGGCATGAGCAGTTCTTC
TRBJ2-1,-,few,TRBV6-5,CASSFRGQSYNEQFF,TGTGCCAGCAGTTTTCGGGGTCAATCTTACAATGAGCAGTTCTTC
TRBJ2-1,TRBD1,-,TRBV11-2,CASSAGQGRYNEQFF,TGTGCCAGCAGCGCGGGACAGGGCCGTTACAATGAGCAGTTCTTC
TRBJ2-2,TRBD2,once,TRBV27,CASSFLAGFGTGELFF,TGTGCCAGCAGTTTTCTAGCGGGATTTGGCACCGGGGAGCTGTTTTTT
TRBJ2-1,-,-,TRBV12-3/TRBV12-4,CASSNKYNEQFF,TGTGCCAGCAGTAACAAATACAATGAGCAGTTCTTC
TRBJ1-2,TRBD1,-,TRBV7-8,CASSLVNRGVYGYTF,TGTGCCAGCAGCTTAGTTAACAGGGGCGTTTATGGCTACACCTTC
TRBJ1-4,-,-,TRBV6-5,CASSYVGRTNEKLFF,TGTGCCAGCAGTTACGTGGGGAGAACTAATGAAAAACTGTTTTTT
TRBJ1-1,-,-,TRBV1,CTSSQDLGGQGRTEAFF,TGCACCAGCAGCCAAGATTTGGGCGGACAGGGCCGAACTGAAGCTTTCTTT
TRBJ1-5,-,-,TRBV24-1,CATSDTKYQPQHF,TGTGCCACCAGTGATACAAAGTATCAGCCCCAGCATTTT
TRBJ2-1,TRBD1,-,TRBV7-6,CASSLVQGASYNEQFF,TGTGCCAGCAGCTTAGTCCAGGGGGCTTCCTACAATGAGCAGTTCTTC
TRBJ1-1,-,-,TRBV7-2,CASSLVGTREAFF,TGTGCCAGCAGCTTAGTGGGTACGAGGGAAGCTTTCTTT
TRBJ1-1,-,once,TRBV18,CASSPPAHRDTEAFF,TGTGCCAGCTCACCACCCGCCCACAGGGACACTGAAGCTTTCTTT
TRBJ2-7,-,once,TRBV19,CASTSGHPYEQYF,TGTGCCAGTACCTCCGGACATCCGTACGAGCAGTACTTC
TRBJ2-1,TRBD1,-,TRBV10-2,CASSERQGAEFF,TGCGCCAGCAGTGAAAGACAGGGGGCCGAGTTCTTC
TRBJ2-3,TRBD2,once,TRBV3-1/TRBV3-2,CASSLGLAGGPGDTQYF,TGTGCCAGCAGCCTGGGACTAGCGGGGGGGCCGGGTGATACGCAGTATTTT
TRBJ1-1,-,-,TRBV14,CASSIWPGLATEAFF,TGTGCCAGCAGCATCTGGCCAGGGCTTGCGACTGAAGCTTTCTTT
TRBJ1-1,-,-,TRBV7-6,CASSLVPGADTEAFF,TGTGCCAGCAGCTTAGTGCCAGGGGCGGACACTGAAGCTTTCTTT
TRBJ2-4,TRBD2,-,TRBV5-1,CASSGGLAGGKFFGIQYF,TGCGCCAGCAGCGGGGGACTAGCGGGAGGCAAGTTTTTCGGCATTCAGTACTTC
TRBJ1-1,-,-,TRBV3-1/TRBV3-2,CASSQGPTEAFF,TGTGCCAGCAGCCAGGGCCCCACTGAAGCTTTCTTT
TRBJ2-7,TRBD1,-,TRBV5-4,CASSPWTGSGQYF,TGTGCCAGCAGCCCCTGGACAGGGAGTGGGCAGTACTTC
TRBJ1-5,-,-,TRBV2,CASSEEVTINQPQHF,TGTGCCAGCAGTGAAGAGGTTACTATCAATCAGCCCCAGCATTTT
TRBJ1-6,TRBD1,-,TRBV6-5,CASSLQTGAGSPLHF,TGTGCCAGCAGTTTACAAACAGGGGCGGGATCACCCCTCCACTTT
TRBJ2-3,TRBD2,-,TRBV5-1,CASSLSTSGGDTQYF,TGCGCCAGCAGCTTGAGCACTAGCGGGGGGGATACGCAGTATTTT
TRBJ2-3,TRBD2,-,TRBV2,CASKRGGPTDTQYF,TGTGCCAGCAAGCGGGGGGGCCCCACAGATACGCAGTATTTT
TRBJ1-6,TRBD1,-,TRBV4-1,CASSQGSSGGTLHF,TGCGCCAGCAGCCAAGGTTCTTCAGGGGGAACCCTCCACTTT
TRBJ2-7,-,-,TRBV19,CASSPAGQSSSYEQYF,TGTGCCAGTAGCCCCGCGGGACAGAGCAGCTCCTACGAGCAGTACTTC
TRBJ2-6,-,-,TRBV21-1,CASSNKGGHSGANVLTF,TGTGCCAGCAGCAACAAGGGAGGCCACTCTGGGGCCAACGTCCTGACTTTC
TRBJ2-1,TRBD1,-,TRBV7-9,CASSPFMTLTGGRNEQFF,TGTGCCAGCAGCCCCTTTATGACTCTTACAGGGGGTCGGAATGAGCAGTTCTTC
TRBJ2-7,TRBD2,-,TRBV28,CASTVISGRSGYEQYF,TGTGCCAGCACGGTTATTAGCGGGAGGAGCGGGTACGAGCAGTACTTC
TRBJ2-5,-,-,TRBV27,CASSPPDGGRETQYF,TGTGCCAGCAGTCCCCCGGATGGGGGGAGAGAGACCCAGTACTTC
TRBJ2-7,TRBD1,-,TRBV11-3,CASSIPRGRTGGPRSYEQYF,TGTGCCAGCAGCATCCCCCGGGGAAGGACAGGGGGCCCTCGCTCCTACGAGCAGTACTTC
TRBJ1-2,-,-,TRBV19,CASSITPSFDRLNYGYTF,TGTGCCAGTAGTATCACCCCCTCTTTTGACAGGTTAAACTATGGCTACACCTTC
TRBJ2-1,TRBD2,-,TRBV7-2,CASSLGGRTSGTNEQFF,TGTGCCAGCAGCTTAGGAGGCAGAACTAGCGGGACGAATGAGCAGTTCTTC
TRBJ2-2,-,-,TRBV18,CASSEFDTYTGELFF,TGTGCCAGCTCAGAATTCGACACCTACACCGGGGAGCTGTTTTTT
TRBJ2-1,-,-,TRBV30,CAWSVRPAGGYNEQFF,TGTGCCTGGAGTGTACGTCCAGCAGGAGGTTACAATGAGCAGTTCTTC
TRBJ1-1,-,-,TRBV2,CASSQNRVVNTEAFF,TGTGCCAGCAGTCAAAACAGGGTGGTGAACACTGAAGCTTTCTTT
TRBJ2-1,-,-,TRBV9,CASSVVENEQFF,TGTGCCAGCAGCGTAGTAGAAAATGAGCAGTTCTTC